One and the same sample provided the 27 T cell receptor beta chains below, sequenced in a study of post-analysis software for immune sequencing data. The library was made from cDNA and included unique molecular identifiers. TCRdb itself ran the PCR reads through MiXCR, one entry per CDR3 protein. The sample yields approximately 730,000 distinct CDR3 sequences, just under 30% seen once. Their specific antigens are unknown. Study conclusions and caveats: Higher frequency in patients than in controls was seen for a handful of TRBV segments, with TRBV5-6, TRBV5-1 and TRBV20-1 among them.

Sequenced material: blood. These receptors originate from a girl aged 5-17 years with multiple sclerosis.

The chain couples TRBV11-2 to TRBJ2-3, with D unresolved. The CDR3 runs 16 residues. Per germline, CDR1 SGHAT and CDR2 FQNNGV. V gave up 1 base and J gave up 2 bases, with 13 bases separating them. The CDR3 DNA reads TGTGCCAGCAGCTTAGTCACCCCAGATTCCACAGATACGCAGTATTTT. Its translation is CASSLVTPDSTDTQYF.

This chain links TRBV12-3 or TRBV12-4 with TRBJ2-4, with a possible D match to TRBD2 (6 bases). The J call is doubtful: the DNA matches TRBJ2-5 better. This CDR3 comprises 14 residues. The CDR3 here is CASSPPGVAETQYF. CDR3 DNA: TGTGCCAGCAGTCCCCCGGGAGTAGCGGAGACCCAGTACTTC.

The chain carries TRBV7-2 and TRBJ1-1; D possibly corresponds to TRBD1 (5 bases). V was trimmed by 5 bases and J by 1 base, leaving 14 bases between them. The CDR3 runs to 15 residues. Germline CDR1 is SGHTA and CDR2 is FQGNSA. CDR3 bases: TGTGCCAGCAGCCCCCGGGACGGGGGGAACACTGAAGCTTTCTTT. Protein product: CASSPRDGGNTEAFF.

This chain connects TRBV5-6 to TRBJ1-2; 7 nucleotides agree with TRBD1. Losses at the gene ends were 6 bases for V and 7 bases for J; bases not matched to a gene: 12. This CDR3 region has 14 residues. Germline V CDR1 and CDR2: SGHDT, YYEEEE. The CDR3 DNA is TGTGCCAGCACCAGTCCCGACAGGGCGCTTGGCTACACCTTC. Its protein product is CASTSPDRALGYTF.

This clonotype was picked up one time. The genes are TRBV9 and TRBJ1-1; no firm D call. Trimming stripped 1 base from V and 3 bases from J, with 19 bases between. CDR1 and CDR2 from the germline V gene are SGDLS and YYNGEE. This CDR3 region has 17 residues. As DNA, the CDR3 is TGTGCCAGCAGCGTATTGACGGGTTTATCTGGTTACACTGAAGCTTTCTTT. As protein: CASSVLTGLSGYTEAFF.

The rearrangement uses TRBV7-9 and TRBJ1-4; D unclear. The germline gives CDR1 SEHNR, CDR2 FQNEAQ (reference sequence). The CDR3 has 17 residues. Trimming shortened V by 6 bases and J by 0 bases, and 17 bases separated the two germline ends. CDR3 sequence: CASSSRGSSATNEKLFF. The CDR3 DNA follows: TGTGCCAGCAGTTCCCGAGGGAGTTCTGCAACTAATGAAAAACTGTTTTTT.

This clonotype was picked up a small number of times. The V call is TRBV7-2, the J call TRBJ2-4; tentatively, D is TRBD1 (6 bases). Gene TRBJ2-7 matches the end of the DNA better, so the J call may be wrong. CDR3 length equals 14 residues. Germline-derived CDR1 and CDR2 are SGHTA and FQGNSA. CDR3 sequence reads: CASSWGQGRHEQYF. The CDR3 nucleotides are TGTGCCAGCAGCTGGGGGCAGGGGCGACACGAGCAGTACTTC.

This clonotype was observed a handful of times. CDR3 coding DNA: TGCAGTGCTAGTCCGGGAAACCCTGGGGAAGCTTTCTTT. Amino acids: CSASPGNPGEAFF. The chain couples TRBV20-1 to TRBJ1-1, with no clear D. The CDR3 runs 13 residues. Trimming took 3 bases from V and 8 from J, leaving 16 bases between them. The germline CDR1 and CDR2 sequences are DFQATT and SNEGSKA (reference sequence).

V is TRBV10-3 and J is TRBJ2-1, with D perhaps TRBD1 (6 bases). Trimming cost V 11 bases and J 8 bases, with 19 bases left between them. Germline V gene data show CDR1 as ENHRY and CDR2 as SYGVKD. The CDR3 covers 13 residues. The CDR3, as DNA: TGTGCCTCGGAGGACAGCTCAGTCGATGAGCAGTTCTTC. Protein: CASEDSSVDEQFF.

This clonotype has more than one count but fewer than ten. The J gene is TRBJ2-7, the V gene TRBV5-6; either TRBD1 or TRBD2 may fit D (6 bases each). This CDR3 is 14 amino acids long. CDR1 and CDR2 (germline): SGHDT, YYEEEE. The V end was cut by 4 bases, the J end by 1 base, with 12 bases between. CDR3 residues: CASSRGRRSYEQYF. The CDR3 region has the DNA TGTGCCAGCAGCCGGGGGCGGAGATCCTACGAGCAGTACTTC. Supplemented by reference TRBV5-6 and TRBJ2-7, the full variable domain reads DAGVTQSPTHLIKTRGQQVTLRCSPKSGHDTVSWYQQALGQGPQFIFQYYEEEERQRGNFPDRFSGHQFPNYSSELNVNALLLGDSALYLCASSRGRRSYEQYFGPGTRLTVT.

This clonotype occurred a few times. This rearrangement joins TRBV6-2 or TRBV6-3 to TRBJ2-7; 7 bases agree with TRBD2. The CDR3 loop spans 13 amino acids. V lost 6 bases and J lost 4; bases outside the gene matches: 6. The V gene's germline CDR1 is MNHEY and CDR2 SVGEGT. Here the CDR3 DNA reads TGTGCCAGCAGGGCGGGAGAAATGTACGAGCAGTACTTC. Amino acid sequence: CASRAGEMYEQYF.

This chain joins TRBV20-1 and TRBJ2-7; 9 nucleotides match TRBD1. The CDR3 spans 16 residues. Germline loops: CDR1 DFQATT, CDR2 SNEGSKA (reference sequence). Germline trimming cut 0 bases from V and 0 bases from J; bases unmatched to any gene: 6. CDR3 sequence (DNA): TGCAGTGCTAGAGATTGGGGACAGGGCCACTCCTACGAGCAGTACTTC. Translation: CSARDWGQGHSYEQYF.

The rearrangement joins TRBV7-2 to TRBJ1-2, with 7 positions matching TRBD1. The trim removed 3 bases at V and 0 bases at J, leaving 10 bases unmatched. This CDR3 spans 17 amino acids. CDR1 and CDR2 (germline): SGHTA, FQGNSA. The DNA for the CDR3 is TGTGCCAGCAGCTTCGAGCGGTACAGGGGAACTAACTATGGCTACACCTTC. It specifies CASSFERYRGTNYGYTF.

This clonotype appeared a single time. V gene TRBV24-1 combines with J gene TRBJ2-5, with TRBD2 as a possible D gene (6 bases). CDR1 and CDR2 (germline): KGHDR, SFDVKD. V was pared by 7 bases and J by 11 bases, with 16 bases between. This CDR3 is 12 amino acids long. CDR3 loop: CATSGSSNEQYF. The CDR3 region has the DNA TGTGCCACCAGCGGGAGTAGCAATGAGCAGTACTTC.

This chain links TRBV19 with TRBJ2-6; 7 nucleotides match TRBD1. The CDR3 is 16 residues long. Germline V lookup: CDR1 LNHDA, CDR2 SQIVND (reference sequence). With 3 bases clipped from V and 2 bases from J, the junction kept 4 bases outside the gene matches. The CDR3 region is CASSMARGTGANVLTF. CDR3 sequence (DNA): TGTGCCAGTAGTATGGCCAGGGGGACTGGGGCCAACGTCCTGACTTTC. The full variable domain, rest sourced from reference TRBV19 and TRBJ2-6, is DGGITQSPKYLFRKEGQNVTLSCEQNLNHDAMYWYRQDPGQGLRLIYYSQIVNDFQKGDIAEGYSVSREKKESFPLTVTSAQKNPTAFYLCASSMARGTGANVLTFGAGSRLTVL.

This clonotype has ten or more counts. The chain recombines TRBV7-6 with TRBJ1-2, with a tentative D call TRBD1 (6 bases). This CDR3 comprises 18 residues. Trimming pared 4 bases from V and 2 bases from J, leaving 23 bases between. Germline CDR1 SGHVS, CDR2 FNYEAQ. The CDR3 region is CASSSRIFTGHGNYGYTF. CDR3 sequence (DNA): TGTGCCAGCAGCTCGAGAATTTTTACAGGGCACGGGAACTATGGCTACACCTTC. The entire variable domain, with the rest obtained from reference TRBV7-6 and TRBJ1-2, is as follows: GAGVSQSPRYKVTKRGQDVALRCDPISGHVSLYWYRQALGQGPEFLTYFNYEAQQDKSGLPNDRFSAERPEGSISTLTIQRTEQRDSAMYRCASSSRIFTGHGNYGYTFGSGTRLTVV.

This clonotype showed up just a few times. CDR3 protein: CASGRQGETQYF. For the CDR3, the DNA is TGTGCCAGCGGTCGACAGGGGGAGACCCAGTACTTC. The chain combines TRBV7-9 with TRBJ2-7, with 8 bases lining up with TRBD1. The J call may not be correct, given that the DNA end is closer to TRBJ2-5. This CDR3 is built from 12 residues. Germline CDR1 is SEHNR and CDR2 is FQNEAQ (reference sequence).

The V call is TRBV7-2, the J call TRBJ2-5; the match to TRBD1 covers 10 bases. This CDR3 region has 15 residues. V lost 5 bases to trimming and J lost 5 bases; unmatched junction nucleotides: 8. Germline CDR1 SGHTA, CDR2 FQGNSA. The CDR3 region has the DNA TGTGCCAGCAGCGCGGTCTTGGGACAGGGGGAGACCCAGTACTTC. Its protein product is CASSAVLGQGETQYF.

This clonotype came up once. The CDR3 protein is CASSLGPGGVDTQYF. The CDR3 bases are TGTGCCAGCAGCTTAGGGCCTGGAGGGGTCGATACGCAGTATTTT. The chain employs TRBV7-2 and TRBJ2-3, with D perhaps TRBD2 (6 bases). The CDR3 totals 15 residues. Germline V lookup: CDR1 SGHTA, CDR2 FQGNSA. Trimming stripped 1 base from V and 6 bases from J, with 14 bases between.

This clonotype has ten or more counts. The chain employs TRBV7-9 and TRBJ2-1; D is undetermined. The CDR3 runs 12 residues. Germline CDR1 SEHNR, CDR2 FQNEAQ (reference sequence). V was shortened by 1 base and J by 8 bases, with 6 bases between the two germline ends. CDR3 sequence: CASSLDWDEQFF. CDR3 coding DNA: TGTGCCAGCAGCTTAGATTGGGATGAGCAGTTCTTC.

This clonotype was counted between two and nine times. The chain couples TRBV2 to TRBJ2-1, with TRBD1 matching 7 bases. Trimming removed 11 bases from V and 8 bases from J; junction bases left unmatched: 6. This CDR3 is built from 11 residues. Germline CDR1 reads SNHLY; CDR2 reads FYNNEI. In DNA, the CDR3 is TGTGCCCTCAGGGGGACCTATGAGCAGTTCTTC. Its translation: CALRGTYEQFF. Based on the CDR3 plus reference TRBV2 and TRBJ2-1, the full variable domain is EPEVTQTPSHQVTQMGQEVILRCVPISNHLYFYWYRQILGQKVEFLVSFYNNEISEKSEIFDDQFSVERPDGSNFTLKIRSTKLEDSAMYFCALRGTYEQFFGPGTRLTVL.

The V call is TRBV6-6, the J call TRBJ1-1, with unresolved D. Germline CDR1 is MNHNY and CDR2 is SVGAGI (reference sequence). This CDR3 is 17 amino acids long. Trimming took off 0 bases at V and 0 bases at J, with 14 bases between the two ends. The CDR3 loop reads CASSYSSGRIMNTEAFF. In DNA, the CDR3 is TGTGCCAGCAGTTACTCAAGTGGCAGAATTATGAACACTGAAGCTTTCTTT.

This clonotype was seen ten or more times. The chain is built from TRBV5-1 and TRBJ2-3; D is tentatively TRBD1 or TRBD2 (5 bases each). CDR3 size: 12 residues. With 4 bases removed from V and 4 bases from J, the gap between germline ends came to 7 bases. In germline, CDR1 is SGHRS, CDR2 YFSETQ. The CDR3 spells CASSEGSDTQYF. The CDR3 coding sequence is TGCGCCAGCAGCGAGGGGTCAGATACGCAGTATTTT.

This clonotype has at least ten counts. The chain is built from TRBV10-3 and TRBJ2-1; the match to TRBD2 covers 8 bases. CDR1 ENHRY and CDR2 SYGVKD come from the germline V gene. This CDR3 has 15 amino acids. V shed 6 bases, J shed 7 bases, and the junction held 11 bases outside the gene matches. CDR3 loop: CAISVLGLELNEQFF. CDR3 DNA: TGTGCCATCAGCGTGCTGGGACTAGAGCTGAATGAGCAGTTCTTC.

This chain's CDR3 is CASSFGTNKETQYF. CDR3 DNA: TGTGCCAGCAGCTTTGGGACAAATAAAGAGACCCAGTACTTC. V usage is TRBV7-9 and J usage is TRBJ2-5; tentative D call: TRBD1 (6 bases). V lost 3 bases to trimming and J lost 3 bases, with 11 bases between them. The CDR3 is 14 residues long. The germline V gene has CDR1 SEHNR and CDR2 FQNEAQ (reference sequence).

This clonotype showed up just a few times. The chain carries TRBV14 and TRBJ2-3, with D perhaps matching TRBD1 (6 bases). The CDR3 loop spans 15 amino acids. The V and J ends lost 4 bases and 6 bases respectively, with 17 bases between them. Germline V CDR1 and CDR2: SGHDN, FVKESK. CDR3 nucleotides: TGTGCCAGCAGCCTGCCAGAGACGAGGGGGGATACGCAGTATTTT. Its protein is CASSLPETRGDTQYF.

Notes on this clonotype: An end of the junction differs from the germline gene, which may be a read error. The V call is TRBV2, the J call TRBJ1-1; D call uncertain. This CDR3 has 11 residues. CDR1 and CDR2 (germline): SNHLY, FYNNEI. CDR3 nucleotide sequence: TGTGCCAACAGTATGAAGATCGAAGCTTTCTTT. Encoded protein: CANSMKIEAFF.